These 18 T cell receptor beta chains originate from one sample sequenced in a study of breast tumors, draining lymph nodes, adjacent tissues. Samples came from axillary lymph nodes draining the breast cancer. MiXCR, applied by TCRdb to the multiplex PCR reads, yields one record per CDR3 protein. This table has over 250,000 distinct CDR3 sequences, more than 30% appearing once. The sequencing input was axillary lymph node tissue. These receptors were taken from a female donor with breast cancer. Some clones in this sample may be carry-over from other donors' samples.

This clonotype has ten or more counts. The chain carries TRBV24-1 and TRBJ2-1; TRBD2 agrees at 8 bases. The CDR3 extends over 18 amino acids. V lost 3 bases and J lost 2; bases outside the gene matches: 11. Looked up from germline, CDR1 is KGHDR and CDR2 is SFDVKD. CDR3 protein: CATSDAPIFSGAYNEQFF. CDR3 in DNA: TGTGCCACCAGTGATGCTCCAATATTTAGCGGGGCCTACAATGAGCAGTTCTTC.

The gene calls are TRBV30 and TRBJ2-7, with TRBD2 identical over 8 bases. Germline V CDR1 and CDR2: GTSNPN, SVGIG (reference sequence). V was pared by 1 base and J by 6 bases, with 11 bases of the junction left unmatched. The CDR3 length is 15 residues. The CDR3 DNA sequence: TGTGCCTGGAGTGGCCCCGGTCGGGAGGGCCTCGAGCAGTACTTC. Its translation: CAWSGPGREGLEQYF.

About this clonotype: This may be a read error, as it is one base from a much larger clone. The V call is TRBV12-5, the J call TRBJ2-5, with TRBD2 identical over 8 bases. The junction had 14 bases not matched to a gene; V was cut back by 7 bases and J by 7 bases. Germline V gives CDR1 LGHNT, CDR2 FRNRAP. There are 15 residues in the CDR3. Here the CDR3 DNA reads TGTGCTAGTGCGGTCGGGGGGGGCTCGGTGGGGACCCAGTACTTC. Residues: CASAVGGGSVGTQYF.

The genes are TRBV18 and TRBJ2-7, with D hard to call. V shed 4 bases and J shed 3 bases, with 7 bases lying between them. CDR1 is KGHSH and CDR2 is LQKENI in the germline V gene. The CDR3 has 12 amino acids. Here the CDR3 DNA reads TGTGCCAGCTCACGAGAAGACTACGAGCAGTACTTC. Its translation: CASSREDYEQYF.

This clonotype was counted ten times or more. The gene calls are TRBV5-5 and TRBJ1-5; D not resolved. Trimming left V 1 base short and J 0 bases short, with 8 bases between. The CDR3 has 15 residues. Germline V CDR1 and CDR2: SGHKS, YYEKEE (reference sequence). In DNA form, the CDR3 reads TGTGCCAGCAGCTTGCTAGGAGATAGCAATCAGCCCCAGCATTTT. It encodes CASSLLGDSNQPQHF.

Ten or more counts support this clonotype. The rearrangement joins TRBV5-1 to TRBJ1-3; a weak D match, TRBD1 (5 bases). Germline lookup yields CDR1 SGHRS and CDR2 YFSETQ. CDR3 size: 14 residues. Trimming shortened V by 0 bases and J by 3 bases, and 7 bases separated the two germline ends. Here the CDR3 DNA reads TGCGCCAGCAGCTTGGAGGGGCTTGGAAACACCATATATTTT. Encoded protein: CASSLEGLGNTIYF.

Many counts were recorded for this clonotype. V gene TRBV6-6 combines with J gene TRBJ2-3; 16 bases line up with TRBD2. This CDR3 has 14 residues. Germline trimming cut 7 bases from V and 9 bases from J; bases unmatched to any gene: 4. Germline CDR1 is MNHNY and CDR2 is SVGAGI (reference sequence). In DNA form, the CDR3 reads TGTGCCAGCACCCCGGGACTAGCGGGAGGGACGCAGTATTTT. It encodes CASTPGLAGGTQYF.

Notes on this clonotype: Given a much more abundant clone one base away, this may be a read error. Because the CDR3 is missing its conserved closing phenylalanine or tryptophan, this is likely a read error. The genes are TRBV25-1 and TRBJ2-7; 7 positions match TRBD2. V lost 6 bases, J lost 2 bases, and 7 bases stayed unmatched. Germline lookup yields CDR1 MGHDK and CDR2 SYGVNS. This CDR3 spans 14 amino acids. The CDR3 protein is CASRYSSGTYEQYS. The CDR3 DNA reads TGTGCCAGCAGATACTCTAGCGGCACCTACGAGCAGTACTCC.

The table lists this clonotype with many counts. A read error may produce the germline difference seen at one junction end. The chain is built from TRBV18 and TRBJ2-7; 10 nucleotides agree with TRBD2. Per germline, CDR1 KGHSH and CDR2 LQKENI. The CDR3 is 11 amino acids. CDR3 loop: CASSASGRAAF. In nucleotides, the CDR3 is TGTGCCAGCTCCGCGAGCGGGAGGGCTGCGTTC.

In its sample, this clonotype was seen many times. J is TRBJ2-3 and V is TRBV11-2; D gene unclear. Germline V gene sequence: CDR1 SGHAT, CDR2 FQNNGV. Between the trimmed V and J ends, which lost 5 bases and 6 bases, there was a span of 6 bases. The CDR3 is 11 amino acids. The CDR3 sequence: CASSPLDTQYF. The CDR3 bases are TGTGCCAGCAGCCCCTTGGATACGCAGTATTTT.

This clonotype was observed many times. The CDR3 DNA reads TGTGCCAGTACCCCCCCCAACAGGGTTGGGCAGCCCCAGCATTTT. Its translation is CASTPPNRVGQPQHF. The V call is TRBV19, the J call TRBJ1-5; possibly TRBD1 for D (6 bases). CDR1 is LNHDA, CDR2 SQIVND, per germline (reference sequence). Trimming shortened V by 7 bases and J by 7 bases, and 20 bases separated the two germline ends. The CDR3 contains 15 residues.

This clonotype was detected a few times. Here the CDR3 reads CASSLVLPGHNNEQFF. CDR3 nucleotides: TGCGCCAGCAGCTTGGTACTTCCGGGCCATAACAATGAGCAGTTCTTC. The rearrangement joins TRBV5-1 to TRBJ2-1, with D hard to call. V was clipped by 0 bases and J by 5 bases, with 15 bases between them. Germline assignment: CDR1 SGHRS and CDR2 YFSETQ. The CDR3 is 16 residues long.

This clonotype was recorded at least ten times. CDR3 region: CASSYLGTPDEKLFF. For the CDR3, the DNA is TGTGCCAGCAGTTACCTCGGAACACCCGATGAAAAACTGTTTTTT. This chain connects TRBV6-5 to TRBJ1-4; the D is unclear. Between the trimmed V and J ends, which lost 2 bases and 6 bases, there was a span of 13 bases. From germline, CDR1 is MNHEY and CDR2 SVGAGI. There are 15 residues in the CDR3.

The CDR3: CASSPVTGPQYNSPLHF. The CDR3 nucleotides are TGTGCCAGCAGTCCTGTGACAGGGCCCCAATATAATTCACCCCTCCACTTT. The chain combines TRBV28 with TRBJ1-6; TRBD1 matches 7 bases. This CDR3 comprises 17 residues. The germline CDR1 and CDR2 sequences are MDHEN and SYDVKM. With 5 bases clipped from V and 4 bases from J, the junction kept 11 bases outside the gene matches.

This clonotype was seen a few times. The CDR3 coding sequence is TGTGCCAGCTCACAGGGGTCCCAAGAGACCCAGTACTTC. Residues: CASSQGSQETQYF. This chain uses TRBV28 with TRBJ2-5; 7 nucleotides match TRBD1. The V segment lost 8 bases and the J segment 1 base; nucleotides outside the gene matches: 4. The CDR3 has 13 amino acids. The germline CDR1 and CDR2 sequences are MDHEN and SYDVKM.

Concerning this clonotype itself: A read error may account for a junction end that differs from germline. CDR3 sequence: CACSQGTSYNEQFF. CDR3 nucleotides: TGTGCCTGCAGCCAAGGGACTAGTTACAATGAGCAGTTCTTC. The chain uses TRBV14 and TRBJ2-1, with 8 bases aligning to TRBD2. This CDR3 has 14 amino acids. The V gene's germline CDR1 is SGHDN and CDR2 FVKESK.

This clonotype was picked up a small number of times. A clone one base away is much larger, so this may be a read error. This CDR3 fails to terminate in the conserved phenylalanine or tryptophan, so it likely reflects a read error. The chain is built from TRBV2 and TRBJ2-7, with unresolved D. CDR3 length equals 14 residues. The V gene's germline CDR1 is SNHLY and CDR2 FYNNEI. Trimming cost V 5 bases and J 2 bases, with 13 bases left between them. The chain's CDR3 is CASSFLGITYEQYS. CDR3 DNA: TGTGCCAGCAGTTTCTTGGGGATCACCTACGAGCAGTACTCC.

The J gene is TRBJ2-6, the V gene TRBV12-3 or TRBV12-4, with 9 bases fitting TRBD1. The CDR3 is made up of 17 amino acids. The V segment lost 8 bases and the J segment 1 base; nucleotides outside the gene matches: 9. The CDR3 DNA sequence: TGTGCCAGCCGACAAACAGGGGGCATTTCTGGGGCCAACGTCCTGACTTTC. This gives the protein CASRQTGGISGANVLTF.